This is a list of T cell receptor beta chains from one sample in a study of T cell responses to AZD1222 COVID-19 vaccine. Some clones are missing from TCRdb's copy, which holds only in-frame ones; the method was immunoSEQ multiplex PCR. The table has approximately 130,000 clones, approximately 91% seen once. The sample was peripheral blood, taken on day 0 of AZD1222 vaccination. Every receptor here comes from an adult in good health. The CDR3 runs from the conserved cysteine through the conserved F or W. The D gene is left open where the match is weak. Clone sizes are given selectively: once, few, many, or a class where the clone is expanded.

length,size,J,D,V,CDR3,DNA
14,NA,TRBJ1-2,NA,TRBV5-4,CASSLDGQRDGYTF,TGTGCCAGCAGCTTGGACGGCCAGCGGGATGGCTACACCTTC
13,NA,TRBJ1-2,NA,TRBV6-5,CASDLSSNYGYTF,TGTGCCAGCGACCTCTCCTCTAACTATGGCTACACCTTC
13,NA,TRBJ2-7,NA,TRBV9,CASSAPDSYEQYF,TGTGCCAGCAGCGCCCCCGACTCCTACGAGCAGTACTTC
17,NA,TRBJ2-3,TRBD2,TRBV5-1,CASSPTGLAGTGDTQYF,TGCGCCAGCAGCCCTACGGGACTAGCGGGGACAGGAGATACGCAGTATTTT
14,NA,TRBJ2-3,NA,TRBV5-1,CASSPSGFTDTQYF,TGCGCCAGCAGCCCCAGCGGATTCACAGATACGCAGTATTTT
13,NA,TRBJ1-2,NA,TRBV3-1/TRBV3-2,CASSQPPEAGYTF,TGTGCCAGCAGCCAACCCCCCGAGGCTGGCTACACCTTC
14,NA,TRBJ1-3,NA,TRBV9,CASSAGLSGNTIYF,TGTGCCAGCAGCGCCGGACTCTCTGGAAACACCATATATTTT
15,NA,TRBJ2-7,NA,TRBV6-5,CASSYVQGITYEQYF,TGTGCCAGCAGTTACGTCCAGGGGATTACCTACGAGCAGTACTTC
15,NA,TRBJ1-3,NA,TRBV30,CAWSWGSNSGNTIYF,TGTGCCTGGAGTTGGGGATCAAACTCTGGAAACACCATATATTTT
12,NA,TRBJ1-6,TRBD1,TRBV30,CVVGQGRSPLHF,TGTGTTGTCGGACAGGGACGATCACCCCTCCACTTT
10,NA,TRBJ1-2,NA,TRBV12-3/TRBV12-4,CASSRHGYTF,TGTGCCAGCAGTAGACATGGCTACACCTTC
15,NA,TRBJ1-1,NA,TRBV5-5,CASSLEGGSWTEAFF,TGTGCCAGCAGCTTGGAAGGGGGTTCGTGGACTGAAGCTTTCTTT
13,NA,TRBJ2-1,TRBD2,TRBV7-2,CASSYSGVDEQFF,TGTGCCAGCAGCTATAGCGGGGTGGATGAGCAGTTCTTC
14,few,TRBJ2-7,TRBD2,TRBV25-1,CASRALAEGYEQYF,TGTGCCAGCAGGGCACTAGCGGAAGGGTACGAGCAGTACTTC
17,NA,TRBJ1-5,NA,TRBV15,CATSTVTAQWGNQPQHF,TGTGCCACCAGCACCGTGACAGCTCAATGGGGCAATCAGCCCCAGCATTTT
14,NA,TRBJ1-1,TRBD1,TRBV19,CASSNGQGSTEAFF,TGTGCCAGTAGTAACGGACAGGGGAGCACTGAAGCTTTCTTT
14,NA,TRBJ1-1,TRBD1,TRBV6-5,CASSPAPGGTEAFF,TGTGCCAGCAGCCCAGCGCCAGGGGGCACTGAAGCTTTCTTT
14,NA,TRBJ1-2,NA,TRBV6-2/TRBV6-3,CASSSQGPNYGYTF,TGTGCCAGCAGCTCACAGGGCCCGAACTATGGCTACACCTTC
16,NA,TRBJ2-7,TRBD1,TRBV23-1,CASSQADRGHIYEQYF,TGCGCCAGCAGTCAAGCCGACAGGGGGCACATCTACGAGCAGTACTTC
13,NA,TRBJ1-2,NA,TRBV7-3,CASSPTASNGYTF,TGTGCCAGCAGCCCCACCGCCAGTAATGGCTACACCTTC
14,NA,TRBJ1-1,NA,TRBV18,CASSPQGMNTEAFF,TGTGCCAGCTCACCACAGGGCATGAACACTGAAGCTTTCTTT
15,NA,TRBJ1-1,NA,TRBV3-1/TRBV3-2,CASSQGDGALIKAFF,TGTGCCAGCAGCCAAGGTGACGGGGCCCTTATTAAAGCTTTCTTT
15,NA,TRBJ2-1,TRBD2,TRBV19,CASRLLAGGYNEQFF,TGTGCCAGTAGACTACTAGCGGGGGGCTACAATGAGCAGTTCTTC
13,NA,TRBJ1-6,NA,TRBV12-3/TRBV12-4,CASSRETGSPLHF,TGTGCCAGCAGCCGAGAGACTGGGTCACCCCTCCACTTT
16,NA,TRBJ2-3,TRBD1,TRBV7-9,CASSLVDRSYTDTQYF,TGTGCCAGCAGCTTAGTGGACAGGTCATACACAGATACGCAGTATTTT
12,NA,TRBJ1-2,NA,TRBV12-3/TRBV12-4,CASSSGLYGYTF,TGTGCCAGCAGTTCGGGCCTCTATGGCTACACCTTC
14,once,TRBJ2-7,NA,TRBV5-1,CASRVLDSTYEQYF,TGCGCCAGCAGGGTTTTGGACAGCACCTACGAGCAGTACTTC
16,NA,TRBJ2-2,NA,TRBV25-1,CASSEGIWRSSGELFF,TGTGCCAGCAGTGAAGGAATTTGGAGGTCTTCGGGGGAGCTGTTTTTT
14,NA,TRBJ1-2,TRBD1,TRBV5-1,CASSLTGGHYGYTF,TGCGCCAGCAGCTTGACAGGGGGCCACTATGGCTACACCTTC
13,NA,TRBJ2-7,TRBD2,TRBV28,CASSSGTSYEQYF,TGTGCCAGCAGTTCCGGGACTAGCTACGAGCAGTACTTC
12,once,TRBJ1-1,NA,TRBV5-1,CASSFGPTEAFF,TGCGCCAGCAGCTTCGGACCCACTGAAGCTTTCTTT
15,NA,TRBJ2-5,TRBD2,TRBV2,CASSRTSGGPETQYF,TGTGCCAGCAGCCGGACTAGCGGGGGCCCGGAGACCCAGTACTTC
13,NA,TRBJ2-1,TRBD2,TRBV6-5,CAVGLAEYNEQFF,TGTGCCGTAGGGCTAGCGGAATACAATGAGCAGTTCTTC
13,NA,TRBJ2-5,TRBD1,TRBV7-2,CASSSRGRQTQYF,TGTGCCAGCAGCTCCAGGGGGCGGCAGACCCAGTACTTC
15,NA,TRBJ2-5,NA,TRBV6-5,CASSPLGTSQETQYF,TGTGCCAGCAGTCCACTCGGGACAAGCCAAGAGACCCAGTACTTC
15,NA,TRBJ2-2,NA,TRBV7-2,CASSLEGGNTGELFF,TGTGCCAGCAGCTTAGAGGGAGGCAACACCGGGGAGCTGTTTTTT
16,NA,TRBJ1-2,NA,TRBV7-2,CASSLSITRIGSGYTF,TGTGCCAGCAGCCTCAGTATAACACGCATTGGATCTGGCTACACCTTC
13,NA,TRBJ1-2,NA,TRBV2,CASSGSVNYGYTF,TGTGCCAGCAGTGGTTCAGTGAACTATGGCTACACCTTC
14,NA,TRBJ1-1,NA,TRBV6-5,CASSYSQGNTEAFF,TGTGCCAGCAGTTACTCCCAGGGGAACACTGAAGCTTTCTTT
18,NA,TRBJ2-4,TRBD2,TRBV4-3,CASSQDIPGGRTKNIQYF,TGCGCCAGCAGCCAAGATATACCGGGAGGAAGGACCAAAAACATTCAGTACTTC
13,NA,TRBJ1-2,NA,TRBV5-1,CASMGADGYGYTF,TGCGCCAGCATGGGAGCGGACGGGTATGGCTACACCTTC